This T cell receptor beta chain was obtained from a study of neurological immune-mediated disorders. Broader study findings: There were no CDR3 amino acid sequences shared by expanded clones across subjects, a result suggesting private repertoires in all groups.

The V segment lost 4 bases and the J segment 0 bases; nucleotides outside the gene matches: 13. The germline V gene has CDR1 MGHRA and CDR2 YSYEKL. This CDR3 region has 18 residues. In TCRdb, the 5' RACE reads were re-called with MiXCR into one record per CDR3 protein. The sample contains around 31,000 distinct CDR3 sequences, just over 4% of which appear only once. Serving as healthy controls were blood bank volunteers based in Maryland, USA. Sorted libraries were derived from about 1 million CD4+ or CD8+ T cells. The table lists this clonotype with many counts. Its target is not known. Sequenced input: CD4+ T cells from blood. This receptor was obtained from a woman aged 40 to 50 in good health. V and J are TRBV4-1 and TRBJ2-7; 9 bases are shared with TRBD2. The CDR3 reads CASSPSIVGAGGSYEQYF. The CDR3 nucleotides are TGCGCCAGCAGCCCGAGTATAGTAGGAGCGGGGGGCTCCTACGAGCAGTACTTC.